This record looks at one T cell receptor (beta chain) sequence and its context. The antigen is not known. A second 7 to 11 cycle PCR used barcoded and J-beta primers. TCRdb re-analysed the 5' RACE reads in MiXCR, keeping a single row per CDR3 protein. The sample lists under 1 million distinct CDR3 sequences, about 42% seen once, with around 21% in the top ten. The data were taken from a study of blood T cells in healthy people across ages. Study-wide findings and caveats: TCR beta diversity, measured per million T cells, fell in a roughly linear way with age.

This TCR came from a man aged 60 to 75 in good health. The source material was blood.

CDR3 DNA: TGCGCCAGCAGCCAAGAAGACAGGGGCCCAGATACGCAGTATTTT. Translation gives CASSQEDRGPDTQYF. The rearrangement uses TRBV4-3 and TRBJ2-3; 8 bases line up with TRBD1. Trimming at V came to 0 bases and at J to 4 bases, leaving 3 bases not matched to a gene. The CDR3 extends over 15 amino acids. Germline V gives CDR1 LGHNA, CDR2 YSLEER.